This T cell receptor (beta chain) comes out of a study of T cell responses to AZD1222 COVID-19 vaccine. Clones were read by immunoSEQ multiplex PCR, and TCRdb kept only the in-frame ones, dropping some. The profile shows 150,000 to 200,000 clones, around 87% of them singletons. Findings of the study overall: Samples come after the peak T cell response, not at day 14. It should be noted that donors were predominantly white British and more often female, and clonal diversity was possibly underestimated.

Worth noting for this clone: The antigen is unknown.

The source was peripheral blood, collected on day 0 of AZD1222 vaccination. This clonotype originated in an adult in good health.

CDR3 sequence (DNA): TGTGCCAGCAGTTCTCCGGGACTAGCGGGAAGATTCTCCTACAATGAGCAGTTCTTC. Translated, it gives CASSSPGLAGRFSYNEQFF. This chain joins TRBV7-9 and TRBJ2-1; 13 bases map to TRBD2. J lost 0 bases, V lost 6 bases, and 11 bases had no gene match. From germline, CDR1 is SEHNR and CDR2 FQNEAQ (reference sequence). The CDR3 loop spans 19 amino acids.